The 3 T cell receptor beta chains listed next were all sequenced from one sample in a study of shared clonotypes between healthy human individuals (dated by TCRdb to 2019 to 2021). CD8 naive samples were CD45RO-negative cells positively selected for CCR7, giving a CD45RA+CCR7+ population that excluded TemRA cells. The library was generated by the immunoSEQ multiplex PCR assay. TCRdb carries this immuneACCESS record with in-frame sequences only. Its versions omit some clonotypes, under half of them owing to an unresolved V gene in the studies checked, with the rest unexplained. In this sample the table shows around 600,000 clones, 85% to 95% of which occur a single time. Around 0.11% of the sample rests with the top ten. The sample was naive CD8+ T cells sorted from blood. The cell subset or site label for this specimen denotes: CD45RA+CCR7+. These receptors all come from a woman aged 25 to 39 in good health.

V gene TRBV19 combines with J gene TRBJ2-1; D uncertain. The V gene's germline CDR1 is LNHDA and CDR2 SQIVND (reference sequence). This CDR3 contains 11 residues. V shed 7 bases and J shed 5 bases, with 6 bases lying between them. The CDR3 protein is CASTRHNEQFF. CDR3 in DNA: TGTGCCAGTACCCGTCACAATGAGCAGTTCTTC.

The V call is TRBV27, the J call TRBJ2-7; 7 nucleotides match TRBD2. V dropped 3 bases and J dropped 2; count of bases not matched to a gene: 10. CDR3 length: 16 amino acids. CDR1 MNHEY and CDR2 SMNVEV come from the germline V gene (reference sequence). CDR3 nucleotide sequence: TGTGCCAGCAGTTTTAGCGCTGGGAGGGCTGCCTACGAGCAGTACTTC. Protein product: CASSFSAGRAAYEQYF.

This rearrangement joins TRBV10-3 to TRBJ2-3; no clear D. The CDR3 covers 17 residues. V was clipped by 0 bases and J by 0 bases, with 13 bases between them. Germline CDR1 reads ENHRY; CDR2 reads SYGVKD. CDR3 loop: CAISESASRGSTDTQYF. The CDR3, as DNA: TGTGCCATCAGTGAGTCTGCATCACGCGGCAGCACAGATACGCAGTATTTT.